These 30 T cell receptor beta chains were sequenced from one sample in a study of T cells in Graves' hyperthyroidism and ophthalmopathy. It was RNA transcripts that yielded the amplified TCR beta CDR3 regions. The TCR CDR3 was amplified in a first-round RT-PCR using the HTBI primer set. TCRdb redid the calling of the multiplex PCR reads with MiXCR, one entry per CDR3 protein. Of some 200,000 distinct CDR3 sequences in the sample, around 17% were seen once. What was sequenced was blood. The receptors were gathered from a woman in her forties or fifties with Graves' hyperthyroidism.

The rearrangement links TRBV27 to TRBJ1-6; D perhaps matches TRBD1 (5 bases). V was clipped by 2 bases and J by 10 bases, with 30 bases between them. Germline-derived CDR1 and CDR2 are MNHEY and SMNVEV (reference sequence). This CDR3 is 20 amino acids long. DNA for the CDR3: TGTGCCAGCAGTTTAGCCCGTGGCAGATCCTACCGGGGCCCGAGCTCACCCCTCCACTTT. This translates into CASSLARGRSYRGPSSPLHF.

The rearrangement joins TRBV29-1 to TRBJ2-2, with D possibly being TRBD2 (7 bases). With 3 bases removed from V and 7 bases from J, the gap between germline ends came to 15 bases. CDR3 length: 14 amino acids. Germline CDR1 reads SQVTM; CDR2 reads ANQGSEA. CDR3 DNA: TGCAGCGTTGATTCGGGGGGCATCGGCGGGGAGCTGTTTTTT. As protein: CSVDSGGIGGELFF.

Only a few counts were recorded for this clonotype. The chain combines TRBV5-1 with TRBJ2-7; no definite D call. This CDR3 contains 15 residues. V was cut by 2 bases and J by 4 bases, with 16 bases left in between. Germline CDR1 reads SGHRS; CDR2 reads YFSETQ. The CDR3 nucleotides are TGCGCCAGCAGCTTAGAGGCAGGTGAGGTTTACGAGCAGTACTTC. Its translation is CASSLEAGEVYEQYF.

The rearrangement links TRBV11-2 to TRBJ2-3, with 10 nucleotides matching TRBD1. Trimming cost V 0 bases and J 14 bases; bases outside gene matches: 5. CDR3 size: 13 residues. Germline lookup yields CDR1 SGHAT and CDR2 FQNNGV. This CDR3 reads CASSLDQGQGRYF. In DNA form, the CDR3 reads TGTGCCAGCAGCTTAGATCAGGGACAGGGGCGGTATTTT. The full variable domain, with the rest looked up from reference TRBV11-2 and TRBJ2-3, is EAGVAQSPRYKIIEKRQSVAFWCNPISGHATLYWYQQILGQGPKLLIQFQNNGVVDDSQLPKDRFSAERLKGVDSTLKIQPAKLEDSAVYLCASSLDQGQGRYFGPGTRLTVL.

This clonotype was seen only a few times. V usage is TRBV9 and J usage is TRBJ1-6; no firm D call. CDR1 and CDR2 (germline): SGDLS, YYNGEE. Between the trimmed V and J ends, which lost 0 bases and 14 bases, there was a span of 15 bases. CDR3 length equals 14 residues. The chain's CDR3 is CASSVGEGQGSLHF. The CDR3 nucleotides are TGTGCCAGCAGCGTAGGAGAAGGGCAAGGATCCCTCCACTTT.

This chain joins TRBV7-2 and TRBJ1-6, with 7 bases identical to TRBD1. This CDR3 contains 16 residues. CDR1 and CDR2 (germline): SGHTA, FQGNSA. V was pared by 6 bases and J by 7 bases, with 12 bases of the junction left unmatched. CDR3 nucleotide sequence: TGTGCCAGCAGTCCATCATCGACGGACAGGAATTCACCCCTCCACTTT. The encoded protein is CASSPSSTDRNSPLHF.

The chain combines TRBV5-6 with TRBJ2-7; D gene ambiguous. V was pared by 4 bases and J by 6 bases, with 11 bases between. The CDR3 consists of 12 residues. Looked up from germline, CDR1 is SGHDT and CDR2 is YYEEEE. In DNA form, the CDR3 reads TGTGCCAGCAGCACGGACCTCAGCGAGCAGTACTTC. This sequence encodes CASSTDLSEQYF. The complete variable domain, with remaining parts taken from reference TRBV5-6 and TRBJ2-7, reads DAGVTQSPTHLIKTRGQQVTLRCSPKSGHDTVSWYQQALGQGPQFIFQYYEEEERQRGNFPDRFSGHQFPNYSSELNVNALLLGDSALYLCASSTDLSEQYFGPGTRLTVT.

The rearrangement links TRBV28 to TRBJ1-1; 9 positions agree with TRBD1. Trimming cost V 5 bases and J 0 bases; bases outside gene matches: 13. The germline V gene has CDR1 MDHEN and CDR2 SYDVKM. The CDR3 spans 18 residues. In DNA, the CDR3 is TGTGCCAGCAGTGTACCGGGACAGGGTTTTCCCCTGAACACTGAAGCTTTCTTT. As protein: CASSVPGQGFPLNTEAFF.

This sequence joins TRBV19 and TRBJ2-7; D is possibly TRBD2 (5 bases). Per germline, CDR1 LNHDA and CDR2 SQIVND (reference sequence). V was cut by 6 bases and J by 2 bases, with 11 bases left in between. The CDR3 covers 13 residues. CDR3 bases: TGTGCCAGTAGACAAGGACTTGCCTACGAGCAGTACTTC. Translated, it gives CASRQGLAYEQYF.

The chain has TRBV28 and TRBJ2-1, with a weak D call TRBD2 (9 bases). Trimming took off 4 bases at V and 3 bases at J, with 34 bases between the two ends. This CDR3 has 22 residues. The germline V gene encodes CDR1 MDHEN and CDR2 SYDVKM. CDR3 amino acids: CASSSGQGKGYSSGIFYNEQFF. CDR3 sequence (DNA): TGTGCCAGCAGTTCTGGACAGGGCAAGGGGTACTCTAGCGGGATATTCTACAATGAGCAGTTCTTC.

This rearrangement joins TRBV19 to TRBJ1-1; D might be TRBD1 (6 bases). CDR1 and CDR2 (germline): LNHDA, SQIVND (reference sequence). Deletions cut 4 bases from V and 5 bases from J, with 17 bases between. This CDR3 has 15 residues. The CDR3 DNA reads as TGTGCCAGTAGTACTGGGGGGCAGGGGAGGACTGAAGCTTTCTTT. The encoded protein is CASSTGGQGRTEAFF.

This clonotype was seen ten or more times. The chain has TRBV24-1 and TRBJ2-1, with 7 bases identical to TRBD2. The CDR3 has 14 residues. Per germline, CDR1 KGHDR and CDR2 SFDVKD. V was pared by 1 base and J by 6 bases, with 2 bases of the junction left unmatched. DNA of the CDR3: TGTGCCACCAGTGATTTTCCTAGCGGCAATGAGCAGTTCTTC. Translation: CATSDFPSGNEQFF.

Many counts were recorded for this clonotype. This chain connects TRBV11-2 to TRBJ2-4, with D perhaps TRBD1 or TRBD2 (6 bases each). The germline V gene has CDR1 SGHAT and CDR2 FQNNGV. CDR3 length: 15 amino acids. V was trimmed by 6 bases and J by 1 base, leaving 13 bases between them. CDR3 loop: CASSGGGWAKNIQYF. The DNA for the CDR3 is TGTGCCAGCAGTGGAGGGGGTTGGGCCAAAAACATTCAGTACTTC.

About this clonotype: This may be a read error, as it is one base from a much larger clone. The chain carries TRBV5-1 and TRBJ2-1, with D perhaps TRBD2 (7 bases). TRBJ2-7 explains the end of the DNA better; the J call may be wrong. This CDR3 spans 17 amino acids. Germline CDR1 and CDR2: SGHRS and YFSETQ. CDR3 protein: CASSLYVWGGSYNEQYF. Here the CDR3 DNA reads TGCGCCAGCAGCTTGTACGTTTGGGGGGGCTCCTACAATGAGCAGTACTTC.

This clonotype has a count of ten or more. The chain carries TRBV7-9 and TRBJ2-2, with D hard to call. The CDR3 consists of 15 residues. V shed 5 bases and J shed 0 bases, with 10 bases lying between them. Germline CDR1 SEHNR, CDR2 FQNEAQ (reference sequence). CDR3 protein: CASSPPRTNTGELFF. CDR3 DNA: TGTGCCAGCAGCCCCCCCCGAACGAACACCGGGGAGCTGTTTTTT.

There are many counts of this clonotype. J is TRBJ1-1 and V is TRBV3-1; 7 nucleotides align to TRBD1. With V trimmed by 3 bases and J by 3 bases, 4 bases remained unmatched. This CDR3 is 14 amino acids long. The V gene's germline CDR1 is LGHDT and CDR2 YNNKEL (reference sequence). DNA for the CDR3: TGTGCCAGCAGCCATTCTACAGGGGACACTGAAGCTTTCTTT. It specifies CASSHSTGDTEAFF.

There are a few counts of this clonotype. In nucleotides, the CDR3 is TGTGCCAGCAGTTTATCGGGGGGGCGGGAGACCCAGTACTTC. Protein sequence: CASSLSGGRETQYF. The chain has TRBV28 and TRBJ2-5; 8 bases align to TRBD2. In germline, CDR1 is MDHEN, CDR2 SYDVKM. The CDR3 loop spans 14 amino acids. V gave up 1 base and J gave up 5 bases; unmatched junction bases: 3.

This clonotype appeared many times. This rearrangement joins TRBV11-2 to TRBJ1-1, with D perhaps TRBD1 (5 bases). The CDR3 has 13 amino acids. Trimming took off 6 bases at V and 0 bases at J, with 8 bases between the two ends. Germline V gives CDR1 SGHAT, CDR2 FQNNGV. The CDR3 region has the DNA TGTGCCAGCAGTAGACAGCTGAACACTGAAGCTTTCTTT. Its protein is CASSRQLNTEAFF.

This clonotype came up many times. The rearrangement links TRBV30 to TRBJ1-2; D unclear. Germline assignment: CDR1 GTSNPN and CDR2 SVGIG (reference sequence). V was clipped by 3 bases and J by 8 bases, with 16 bases between them. The CDR3 has 13 residues. CDR3 loop: CAWRLGQAGGYTF. CDR3 sequence (DNA): TGTGCCTGGAGGTTGGGCCAGGCCGGCGGCTACACCTTC.

The chain employs TRBV27 and TRBJ1-1, with D perhaps matching TRBD1 (5 bases). The CDR3 has 13 amino acids. The V and J ends lost 8 bases and 7 bases respectively, with 17 bases between them. Germline V gene data show CDR1 as MNHEY and CDR2 as SMNVEV (reference sequence). For the CDR3, the DNA is TGTGCCAGCTCCACCGGGGGGAGTGGTGAAGCTTTCTTT. Protein sequence: CASSTGGSGEAFF.

The gene calls are TRBV5-6 and TRBJ1-2; perhaps TRBD1 as D (6 bases). With 0 bases removed from V and 0 bases from J, the gap between germline ends came to 15 bases. This CDR3 comprises 17 residues. Germline V gives CDR1 SGHDT, CDR2 YYEEEE. For the CDR3, the DNA is TGTGCCAGCAGCTTGGGGCTCAGGGGACCCTCTAACTATGGCTACACCTTC. Amino acid sequence: CASSLGLRGPSNYGYTF.

This chain connects TRBV30 to TRBJ2-3; D is ambiguous. CDR3 length equals 19 residues. Trimming took 2 bases from V and 2 from J, leaving 26 bases between them. CDR1 is GTSNPN and CDR2 is SVGIG in the germline V gene (reference sequence). In DNA, the CDR3 is TGTGCCTGGAGTCCTCGGGTTCGGCCCGACGCCACGCACACAGATACGCAGTATTTT. Translated: CAWSPRVRPDATHTDTQYF.

This CDR3 reads CASSVAHVTGNGYTF. The CDR3, as DNA: TGTGCCAGCAGCGTAGCACACGTCACAGGGAATGGCTACACCTTC. The V and J genes are TRBV9 and TRBJ1-2; weak D call: TRBD1 (6 bases). The germline V gene has CDR1 SGDLS and CDR2 YYNGEE. The CDR3 runs 15 residues. V lost 0 bases to trimming and J lost 6 bases, with 15 bases between them.

This clonotype was observed at least ten times. The chain links TRBV20-1 to TRBJ1-5; 11 nucleotides match TRBD1. The CDR3 consists of 16 residues. V trimming: 6 bases; J trimming: 2 bases; junction bases outside the gene matches: 9. The germline CDR1 and CDR2 sequences are DFQATT and SNEGSKA (reference sequence). The CDR3 nucleotides are TGCAGTGCGTCCCGCGGGACAGGGGGTGGCAATCAGCCCCAGCATTTT. As protein: CSASRGTGGGNQPQHF.

This clonotype has only a few counts. V gene TRBV4-2 combines with J gene TRBJ1-6, with 9 positions matching TRBD1. CDR3 size: 15 residues. Germline loops: CDR1 LGHNA, CDR2 YNFKEQ. The trim removed 0 bases at V and 6 bases at J, leaving 0 bases unmatched. CDR3 sequence (DNA): TGTGCCAGCAGCCAAGAGACAGGGGGTAATTCACCCCTCCACTTT. Its translation: CASSQETGGNSPLHF.

This clonotype was seen repeatedly, ten times or more. V and J are TRBV5-1 and TRBJ2-7, with unresolved D. This CDR3 is built from 12 residues. Germline V gives CDR1 SGHRS, CDR2 YFSETQ. V gave up 1 base and J gave up 3 bases, with 5 bases separating them. The CDR3 is CASSLTDYEQYF. As DNA, the CDR3 is TGCGCCAGCAGCTTGACAGACTACGAGCAGTACTTC.

Worth noting for this clonotype: Since a much larger clone is just one base distant, this may be a read error. The rearrangement uses TRBV7-2 and TRBJ2-5; 12 nucleotides align to TRBD2. With 4 bases clipped from V and 3 bases from J, the junction kept 3 bases outside the gene matches. This CDR3 spans 15 amino acids. Germline CDR1 and CDR2: SGHTA and FQGNSA. The CDR3 bases are TGTGCCAGCAGCTCCTGGACTAGCGGGAAAGAGACCCAGTACTTC. This codes for CASSSWTSGKETQYF.

V gene TRBV10-2 combines with J gene TRBJ1-1; maybe TRBD1 (6 bases). V gave up 8 bases and J gave up 6 bases, with 10 bases separating them. Germline V gives CDR1 WSHSY, CDR2 SAAADI. The CDR3 sequence is 11 residues long. This CDR3 is CASARGAEAFF. CDR3 nucleotide sequence: TGCGCCAGCGCGAGGGGGGCTGAAGCTTTCTTT.

This clonotype was counted ten times or more. The CDR3 here is CAWSVRGGTDTQYF. Here the CDR3 DNA reads TGTGCCTGGAGTGTACGAGGGGGCACAGATACGCAGTATTTT. V usage is TRBV30 and J usage is TRBJ2-3; TRBD1 or TRBD2 may be the D gene (5 bases each). The CDR3 extends over 14 amino acids. Trimming shortened V by 0 bases and J by 1 base, and 8 bases separated the two germline ends. Germline V CDR1 and CDR2: GTSNPN, SVGIG (reference sequence).

This clonotype was counted many times. The CDR3 region has the DNA TGTGCCAGCAGTTACTCTGCCAGCTTGTTATCCTACGAGCAGTACTTC. Its protein product is CASSYSASLLSYEQYF. This chain joins TRBV6-5 and TRBJ2-7; D is undetermined. V was trimmed by 0 bases and J by 1 base, leaving 13 bases between them. This CDR3 spans 16 amino acids. Germline V gene lookup returns CDR1 MNHEY and CDR2 SVGAGI.